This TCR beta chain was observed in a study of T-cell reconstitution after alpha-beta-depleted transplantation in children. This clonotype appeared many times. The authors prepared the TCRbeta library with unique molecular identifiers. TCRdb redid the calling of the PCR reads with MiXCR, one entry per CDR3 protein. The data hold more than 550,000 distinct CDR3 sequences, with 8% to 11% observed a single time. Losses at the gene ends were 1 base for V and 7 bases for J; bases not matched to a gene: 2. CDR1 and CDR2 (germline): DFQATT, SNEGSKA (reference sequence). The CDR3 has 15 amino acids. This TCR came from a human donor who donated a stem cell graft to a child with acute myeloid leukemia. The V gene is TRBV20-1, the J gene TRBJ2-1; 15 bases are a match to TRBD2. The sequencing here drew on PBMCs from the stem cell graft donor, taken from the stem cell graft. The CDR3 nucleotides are TGCAGTGCTAGAGGCGGACTAGCGGGAGGGAATGAGCAGTTCTTC. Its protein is CSARGGLAGGNEQFF.